The 7 T cell receptor beta chains listed next were all sequenced from one sample in a study of early T cells in non-severe SARS-CoV-2 infection. Each CDR3 protein gets one entry after TCRdb re-called the 5' RACE reads with MiXCR. The sample shows 25,000 to 30,000 distinct CDR3 sequences, about 4.7% of them seen only once. Material for sequencing was whole blood. These TCRs come from an adult who was a healthcare worker with PCR-confirmed SARS-CoV-2 infection or an uninfected control (not recorded which).

This clonotype came up many times. The chain combines TRBV27 with TRBJ1-5, with a weak D call TRBD1 (5 bases). CDR1 and CDR2 from the germline V gene are MNHEY and SMNVEV (reference sequence). Trimming left V 6 bases short and J 4 bases short, with 13 bases between. The CDR3 loop spans 14 amino acids. DNA for the CDR3: TGTGCCAGCAGCCCCGGGGCCGGAAATCAGCCCCAGCATTTT. It translates to CASSPGAGNQPQHF.

In this sample, this clonotype turned up many times. The V gene is TRBV5-1, the J gene TRBJ2-1; 11 bases fit TRBD2. Losses at the gene ends were 4 bases for V and 6 bases for J; bases not matched to a gene: 6. CDR3 length: 15 amino acids. Germline-derived CDR1 and CDR2 are SGHRS and YFSETQ. The CDR3 DNA sequence: TGCGCCAGCAGCCTCACTAGCGGGGGCCCCAATGAGCAGTTCTTC. This codes for CASSLTSGGPNEQFF.

This clonotype was observed many times. J is TRBJ2-1 and V is TRBV5-1, with D unclear. Germline CDR1 is SGHRS and CDR2 is YFSETQ. V gave up 6 bases and J gave up 0 bases, with 10 bases separating them. The CDR3 is made up of 14 amino acids. CDR3 in amino acids: CASKASSSYNEQFF. The DNA for the CDR3 is TGCGCCAGCAAGGCATCAAGCTCCTACAATGAGCAGTTCTTC.

This clonotype was detected only a few times. The chain joins TRBV5-5 to TRBJ1-1, with no clear D. This CDR3 is built from 11 residues. The V gene's germline CDR1 is SGHKS and CDR2 YYEKEE (reference sequence). V was pared by 2 bases and J by 11 bases, with 10 bases between. The CDR3 coding sequence is TGTGCCAGCAGCTTCGCTGATGCGGCTTTCTTT. Translated: CASSFADAAFF.

In its sample, this clonotype was seen a few times. The rearrangement links TRBV28 to TRBJ2-7; the D call may be TRBD1 or TRBD2 (6 bases each). CDR1 and CDR2 (germline): MDHEN, SYDVKM. The CDR3 is 13 residues long. Trimming cost V 10 bases and J 7 bases, with 20 bases left between them. CDR3 amino acids: CATYGGPLEEQYF. CDR3 coding DNA: TGTGCCACCTATGGGGGGCCGTTGGAGGAGCAGTACTTC.

This clonotype was observed at least ten times. The gene calls are TRBV28 and TRBJ2-5, with 7 bases lining up with TRBD1. CDR1 and CDR2 (germline): MDHEN, SYDVKM. With V trimmed by 5 bases and J by 3 bases, 6 bases remained unmatched. The CDR3 loop spans 14 amino acids. The CDR3 reads CASSRGQAEETQYF. The CDR3 DNA follows: TGTGCCAGCAGTAGAGGACAGGCCGAAGAGACCCAGTACTTC.

V is TRBV20-1 and J is TRBJ2-3; D might be TRBD1 (6 bases). The CDR3 sequence is 13 residues long. Deletions cut 5 bases from V and 2 bases from J, with 11 bases between. Germline V lookup: CDR1 DFQATT, CDR2 SNEGSKA (reference sequence). CDR3 sequence (DNA): TGCAGTGCTTACCGGACAGCCACAGATACGCAGTATTTT. Amino acids: CSAYRTATDTQYF.